The entry that follows covers one TCR beta chain sequence. Antigen: not known. The data stem from a study of graft-versus-host responses after intestinal transplantation. Study-wide background: After anti-thymocyte globulin induction, recipients took tacrolimus and steroids for 3 to 4 years.

This table comes from immunoSEQ multiplex PCR, and its TCRdb copy is limited to in-frame clones, with some not included. This table has around 49,000 clones, 89% appearing once. The CDR3 is made up of 16 amino acids. V was cut by 7 bases and J by 8 bases, with 24 bases left in between. Per the germline V gene, CDR1 is SNHLY and CDR2 is FYNNEI. Whole-study findings and limits: Early post-transplant HvG declines were associated with peak circulating GvH clone levels. Graft-donor T cell macrochimerism coincided with high graft-versus-host to host-versus-graft clonal ratios in allografts. Investigators detected GvH clones in recipient marrow, with some emerging earlier in ileum or blood.

The sequence derives from a human donor who was the organ donor for an intestinal transplant. The V gene is TRBV2, the J gene TRBJ1-5; D might be TRBD1 (5 bases). This specimen was unstimulated CD4+ T cells sorted from spleen or lymph node cells, taken before transplant. The CDR3: CASTVEARGGWKPQHF. CDR3 nucleotide sequence: TGTGCCAGCACTGTGGAGGCTCGCGGGGGGTGGAAGCCCCAGCATTTT. Based on the CDR3 plus reference TRBV2 and TRBJ1-5, the full variable domain is EPEVTQTPSHQVTQMGQEVILRCVPISNHLYFYWYRQILGQKVEFLVSFYNNEISEKSEIFDDQFSVERPDGSNFTLKIRSTKLEDSAMYFCASTVEARGGWKPQHFGDGTRLSIL.